The sequence of this T cell receptor (beta chain) was determined in a study of cytomegalovirus exposure and HLA in healthy donors. PCR involved 60 Vbeta and 13 Jbeta primers. This table comes from immunoSEQ multiplex PCR, and its TCRdb copy is limited to in-frame clones, with some not included. The table includes more than 95,000 clones, 78% detected once. Turning to this clone: Antigen unknown.

Findings and limits, study-wide: A later analysis found TCR association rates differed by HLA locus, highest for DRB1 and lowest for HLA-C. A later analysis showed HLA-associated TCR beta chains outstripping equally common others in clonal expansion.

The V and J ends lost 2 bases and 5 bases respectively, with 19 bases between them. This CDR3 comprises 16 residues. From germline, CDR1 is SGHRS and CDR2 YFSETQ. The chain carries TRBV5-1 and TRBJ2-5, with TRBD1 as a possible D gene (5 bases). Input material: PBMCs. This receptor was obtained from a man between 40 and 49 years old in good health and CMV-seronegative. The CDR3, as DNA: TGCGCCAGCAGCTTAGGAAACAGGTTAATGGGGGAGACCCAGTACTTC. Protein product: CASSLGNRLMGETQYF.